These 26 T cell receptor beta chains were sequenced from one sample in a study of blood T cell repertoires in COVID-19. Libraries were prepared by immunoSEQ multiplex PCR; TCRdb keeps only in-frame clonotypes and omits some of them. The sample holds around 300,000 clones, around 90% seen once. The sequenced material came from PBMCs or T cells enriched from blood (not recorded which). Receptor source: a woman in her late teens or twenties with acute COVID-19.

The chain is built from TRBV28 and TRBJ2-7; a weak D match, TRBD2 (7 bases). The CDR3 runs 14 residues. Per germline, CDR1 MDHEN and CDR2 SYDVKM. V shed 3 bases and J shed 6 bases, with 15 bases lying between them. This chain's CDR3 is CASSFEQGGLEQYF. DNA of the CDR3: TGTGCCAGCAGTTTCGAACAGGGAGGGCTCGAGCAGTACTTC.

This chain uses TRBV28 with TRBJ2-7; 9 nucleotides align to TRBD2. Germline values: CDR1 MDHEN, CDR2 SYDVKM. This CDR3 has 14 residues. The J segment lost 6 bases and the V segment lost 10 bases, leaving 13 bases of the junction unmatched. The CDR3 is CATIAGTSPGEQYF. The CDR3 DNA is TGTGCCACCATCGCCGGGACTAGCCCAGGCGAGCAGTACTTC.

J is TRBJ1-2 and V is TRBV27; possibly TRBD1 for D (6 bases). The CDR3 extends over 18 amino acids. The V gene's germline CDR1 is MNHEY and CDR2 SMNVEV (reference sequence). Between the trimmed V and J ends, which lost 5 bases and 0 bases, there was a span of 22 bases. The CDR3 loop reads CASSPIGQNVPANYGYTF. CDR3 sequence (DNA): TGTGCCAGCAGTCCTATCGGACAGAACGTCCCAGCTAACTATGGCTACACCTTC.

The chain carries TRBV28 and TRBJ2-5; 9 bases fit TRBD2. Per the germline V gene, CDR1 is MDHEN and CDR2 is SYDVKM. V lost 6 bases and J lost 5; bases outside the gene matches: 19. This CDR3 has 18 residues. The CDR3 protein is CASRQGPFGREGPETQYF. In DNA form, the CDR3 reads TGTGCCAGCAGACAAGGCCCTTTTGGGCGGGAGGGCCCTGAGACCCAGTACTTC. Drawing the rest from reference TRBV28 and TRBJ2-5, the complete variable domain is DVKVTQSSRYLVKRTGEKVFLECVQDMDHENMFWYRQDPGLGLRLIYFSYDVKMKEKGDIPEGYSVSREKKERFSLILESASTNQTSMYLCASRQGPFGREGPETQYFGPGTRLLVL.

The chain uses TRBV6-5 and TRBJ2-1; perhaps TRBD2 as D (6 bases). The CDR3 extends over 15 amino acids. Germline CDR1 is MNHEY and CDR2 is SVGAGI. The V gene lost 9 bases and the J gene lost 0 bases, with 15 bases spanning the gap. The CDR3 spells CASLPGVGSYNEQFF. The CDR3 bases are TGTGCCAGTCTACCGGGGGTTGGCTCCTACAATGAGCAGTTCTTC.

The J gene is TRBJ2-1, the V gene TRBV2, with 10 bases fitting TRBD2. Germline-derived CDR1 and CDR2 are SNHLY and FYNNEI. The V and J ends lost 2 bases and 5 bases, in that order; junction bases with no gene match: 9. The CDR3 spans 17 residues. The CDR3 loop reads CASSELLGLAENNEQFF. In DNA, the CDR3 is TGTGCCAGCAGTGAACTTCTAGGACTAGCGGAAAACAATGAGCAGTTCTTC.

The chain is built from TRBV12-5 and TRBJ2-5; 12 bases are shared with TRBD2. CDR1 and CDR2 from the germline V gene are LGHNT and FRNRAP. V trimming: 4 bases; J trimming: 4 bases; junction bases outside the gene matches: 4. The CDR3 sequence is 15 residues long. CDR3 loop: CASGYEGLAGETQYF. Here the CDR3 DNA reads TGTGCTAGTGGTTACGAGGGACTAGCGGGAGAGACCCAGTACTTC.

The gene calls are TRBV4-1 and TRBJ2-1; 8 nucleotides match TRBD2. The V and J ends lost 0 bases and 7 bases, in that order; junction bases with no gene match: 11. The CDR3 covers 17 residues. Looked up from germline, CDR1 is MGHRA and CDR2 is YSYEKL. CDR3 in amino acids: CASSQDIPAGVGNEQFF. The CDR3 DNA is TGCGCCAGCAGCCAAGACATCCCAGCGGGAGTCGGTAATGAGCAGTTCTTC.

This sequence joins TRBV2 and TRBJ2-1; 8 nucleotides agree with TRBD2. Germline CDR1 and CDR2: SNHLY and FYNNEI. This CDR3 contains 15 residues. Trimming took 4 bases from V and 6 from J; bases not matched to a gene: 8. The CDR3 bases are TGTGCCAGCAGTGGTGACAGGAGCGGGAGCAATGAGCAGTTCTTC. Amino acids: CASSGDRSGSNEQFF.

The chain is built from TRBV11-2 and TRBJ1-4; 11 nucleotides align to TRBD1. With 5 bases clipped from V and 3 bases from J, the junction kept 8 bases outside the gene matches. This CDR3 is 17 amino acids long. Germline CDR1 reads SGHAT; CDR2 reads FQNNGV. The CDR3 region has the DNA TGTGCCAGCAGCCGTGGGGACAGGGGGTTTTCTAATGAAAAACTGTTTTTT. Protein: CASSRGDRGFSNEKLFF.

The chain links TRBV10-2 to TRBJ1-1; D remains unclear. The CDR3 extends over 13 amino acids. The V gene lost 4 bases and the J gene lost 2 bases, with 8 bases spanning the gap. Germline loops: CDR1 WSHSY, CDR2 SAAADI. In DNA, the CDR3 is TGCGCCAGCAGTGTCCAGGAAAACACTGAAGCTTTCTTT. This codes for CASSVQENTEAFF.

The J gene is TRBJ2-7, the V gene TRBV28; 7 bases fit TRBD1. The CDR3 is made up of 13 amino acids. V lost 5 bases, J lost 3 bases, and 4 bases stayed unmatched. Germline assignment: CDR1 MDHEN and CDR2 SYDVKM. CDR3 sequence: CASSETGLYEQYF. Written as DNA, the CDR3 is TGTGCCAGCAGTGAGACAGGGCTCTACGAGCAGTACTTC. Combining the CDR3 with reference TRBV28 and TRBJ2-7 gives the whole variable domain DVKVTQSSRYLVKRTGEKVFLECVQDMDHENMFWYRQDPGLGLRLIYFSYDVKMKEKGDIPEGYSVSREKKERFSLILESASTNQTSMYLCASSETGLYEQYFGPGTRLTVT.

The chain has TRBV7-2 and TRBJ2-7; TRBD2 matches 10 bases. Germline CDR1 is SGHTA and CDR2 is FQGNSA. Germline trimming cut 0 bases from V and 5 bases from J; bases unmatched to any gene: 7. The CDR3 spans 16 residues. The DNA of the CDR3 is TGTGCCAGCAGCTTAGCCTGGAGCGGGAGGGCCCACGAGCAGTACTTC. Residues: CASSLAWSGRAHEQYF.

This chain uses TRBV12-5 with TRBJ2-1; 14 nucleotides line up with TRBD2. From germline, CDR1 is LGHNT and CDR2 FRNRAP. The CDR3 is made up of 18 amino acids. V trimming: 0 bases; J trimming: 6 bases; junction bases outside the gene matches: 7. This chain's CDR3 is CASGLVQDGTSGSNEQFF. The CDR3 DNA reads TGTGCTAGTGGTTTGGTACAGGACGGGACTAGCGGGAGCAATGAGCAGTTCTTC.

V gene TRBV27 combines with J gene TRBJ1-5; D not certain. V shed 5 bases and J shed 4 bases, with 9 bases lying between them. The CDR3 has 13 amino acids. Germline values: CDR1 MNHEY, CDR2 SMNVEV (reference sequence). The CDR3 loop reads CASSHPGNQPQHF. The CDR3 nucleotides read TGTGCCAGCAGTCATCCGGGGAATCAGCCCCAGCATTTT.

V usage is TRBV7-2 and J usage is TRBJ1-2, with D perhaps TRBD1 (5 bases). This CDR3 region has 15 residues. Looked up from germline, CDR1 is SGHTA and CDR2 is FQGNSA. V gave up 1 base and J gave up 2 bases, with 11 bases separating them. CDR3 bases: TGTGCCAGCAGCTTAGTGGGGGGACGAAACTATGGCTACACCTTC. As protein: CASSLVGGRNYGYTF.

This chain connects TRBV19 to TRBJ2-1, with D possibly being TRBD2 (5 bases). Germline V gene data show CDR1 as LNHDA and CDR2 as SQIVND (reference sequence). The CDR3 is made up of 13 amino acids. The germline V and J ends were trimmed by 6 bases and 7 bases, with 13 bases remaining between them. CDR3 in DNA: TGTGCCAGTAGGCTAGCTGGAGAAAATGAGCAGTTCTTC. Its translation is CASRLAGENEQFF.

This clone was detected a few times. An end of the junction does not agree with germline; a read error may underlie this. The chain uses TRBV3-1 (or the pseudogene TRBV3-2) and TRBJ2-7; tentatively, D is TRBD2 (5 bases). Germline V gene sequence: CDR1 LGHDT, CDR2 YNNKEL (reference sequence). The CDR3 totals 11 residues. The chain's CDR3 is CASSQGQQTSF. CDR3 sequence (DNA): TGTGCCAGCAGCCAAGGACAACAAACTAGTTTC.

The chain links TRBV18 to TRBJ2-1; TRBD2 matches at 11 bases. The CDR3 is made up of 15 amino acids. In germline, CDR1 is KGHSH, CDR2 LQKENI. V was clipped by 3 bases and J by 11 bases; unmatched bases: 9. DNA for the CDR3: TGTGCCAGCTCACCTGGGACTAGCGGCCTGGGACAGCAGTTCTTC. This codes for CASSPGTSGLGQQFF.

This chain uses TRBV5-4 with TRBJ1-1, with D possibly matching TRBD1 (5 bases). Germline V gives CDR1 SGHNT, CDR2 YYREEE (reference sequence). Trimming cost V 4 bases and J 5 bases, with 21 bases left between them. The CDR3 length is 16 residues. CDR3 bases: TGTGCCAGCAGCACACCGAATTGGGGGGGAGAAACTGAAGCTTTCTTT. It encodes CASSTPNWGGETEAFF.

The V call is TRBV7-8, the J call TRBJ2-1, with 7 bases fitting TRBD2. Trimming at V came to 4 bases and at J to 2 bases, leaving 5 bases not matched to a gene. Germline assignment: CDR1 SGHVS and CDR2 FQNEAQ. The CDR3 contains 15 residues. CDR3 sequence: CASSSGEGPYNEQFF. DNA for the CDR3: TGTGCCAGCAGCTCGGGGGAGGGCCCCTACAATGAGCAGTTCTTC.

The chain employs TRBV10-3 and TRBJ2-2; weak D call: TRBD1 (5 bases). This CDR3 is 13 amino acids long. The V end lost 9 bases, the J end lost 3 bases, and 11 bases lay between the germline ends. Germline loops: CDR1 ENHRY, CDR2 SYGVKD. The CDR3 nucleotides read TGTGCCATAAGGGGTAGGGACACCGGGGAGCTGTTTTTT. It specifies CAIRGRDTGELFF.

This clone came up a few times. The CDR3: CASSLDFGGAKGYTF. CDR3 bases: TGCGCCAGCAGCTTGGATTTCGGAGGGGCGAAGGGCTACACCTTC. The chain has TRBV5-1 and TRBJ1-2; tentatively, D is TRBD1 (5 bases). V lost 0 bases and J 8 bases, leaving 17 bases between the germline ends. CDR1 SGHRS and CDR2 YFSETQ come from the germline V gene. This CDR3 comprises 15 residues.

This clone showed up just once. This chain joins TRBV10-3 and TRBJ2-1; the match to TRBD2 covers 9 bases. Germline CDR1 and CDR2: ENHRY and SYGVKD. The CDR3 is 13 residues long. The V segment lost 9 bases and the J segment 8 bases; nucleotides outside the gene matches: 8. The CDR3 coding sequence is TGTGCCATTCTTAGCGGGAGTGGCGATGAGCAGTTCTTC. Its translation is CAILSGSGDEQFF.

The rearrangement links TRBV19 to TRBJ2-7; 8 bases agree with TRBD1. Germline CDR1 reads LNHDA; CDR2 reads SQIVND (reference sequence). CDR3 size: 15 residues. The V and J ends lost 3 bases and 3 bases, in that order; junction bases with no gene match: 7. CDR3 residues: CASSIGTGSRYEQYF. The CDR3 nucleotides read TGTGCCAGTAGTATCGGGACAGGTAGTCGCTACGAGCAGTACTTC.

The chain joins TRBV24-1 to TRBJ2-3; D not resolved. V was trimmed by 6 bases and J by 2 bases, leaving 11 bases between them. The CDR3 contains 14 residues. The germline V gene encodes CDR1 KGHDR and CDR2 SFDVKD. The CDR3 spells CATSRSFLTDTQYF. The CDR3 DNA follows: TGTGCCACCAGTCGGAGCTTCCTCACAGATACGCAGTATTTT.